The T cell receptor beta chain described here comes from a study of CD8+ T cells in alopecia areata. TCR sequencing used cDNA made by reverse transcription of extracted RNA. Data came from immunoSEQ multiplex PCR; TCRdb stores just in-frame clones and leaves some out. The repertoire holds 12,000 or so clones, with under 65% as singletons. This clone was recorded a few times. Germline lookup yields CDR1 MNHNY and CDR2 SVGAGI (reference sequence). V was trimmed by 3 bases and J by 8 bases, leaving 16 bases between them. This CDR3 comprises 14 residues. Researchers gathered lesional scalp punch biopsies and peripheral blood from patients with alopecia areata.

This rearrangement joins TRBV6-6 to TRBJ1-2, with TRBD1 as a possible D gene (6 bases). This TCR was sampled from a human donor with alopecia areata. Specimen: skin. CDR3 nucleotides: TGTGCCAGCAGTTATTCGACAGGCCAAGGGGGCTACACCTTC. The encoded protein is CASSYSTGQGGYTF.